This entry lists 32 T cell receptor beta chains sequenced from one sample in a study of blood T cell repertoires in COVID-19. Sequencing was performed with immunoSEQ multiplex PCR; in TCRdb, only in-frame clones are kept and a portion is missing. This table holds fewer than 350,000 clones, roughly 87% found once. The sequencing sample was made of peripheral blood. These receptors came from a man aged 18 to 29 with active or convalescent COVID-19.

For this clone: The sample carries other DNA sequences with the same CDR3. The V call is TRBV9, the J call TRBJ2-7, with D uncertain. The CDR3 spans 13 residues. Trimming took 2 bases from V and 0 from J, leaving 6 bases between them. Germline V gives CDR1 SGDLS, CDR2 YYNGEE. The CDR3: CASSVSSSYEQYF. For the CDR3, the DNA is TGTGCCAGCAGCGTGTCCAGCTCCTACGAGCAGTACTTC.

The CDR3, as DNA: TGTGCCAGCAGCCAAGCGTCCGGGGTGAGCTCCTACAATGAGCAGTTCTTC. Translation gives CASSQASGVSSYNEQFF. The V and J genes are TRBV4-2 and TRBJ2-1, with a tentative D call TRBD2 (5 bases). The ends were cut back, 1 base at V and 0 bases at J, with 13 bases in the middle. The length of the CDR3 is 17 residues. From germline, CDR1 is LGHNA and CDR2 YNFKEQ.

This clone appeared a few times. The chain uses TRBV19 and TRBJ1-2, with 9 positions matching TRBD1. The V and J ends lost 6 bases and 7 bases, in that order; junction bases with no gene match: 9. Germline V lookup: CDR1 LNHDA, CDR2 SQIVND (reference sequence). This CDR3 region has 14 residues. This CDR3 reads CASRDGTGSFGYTF. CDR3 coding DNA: TGTGCCAGTAGGGATGGGACAGGGAGTTTTGGCTACACCTTC.

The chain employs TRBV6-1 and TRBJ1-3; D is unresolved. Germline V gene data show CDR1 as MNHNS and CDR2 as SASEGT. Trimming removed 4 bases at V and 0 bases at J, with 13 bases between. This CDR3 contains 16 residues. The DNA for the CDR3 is TGTGCCAGCAGTGCCGAGGGCTACAACTCTGGAAACACCATATATTTT. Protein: CASSAEGYNSGNTIYF.

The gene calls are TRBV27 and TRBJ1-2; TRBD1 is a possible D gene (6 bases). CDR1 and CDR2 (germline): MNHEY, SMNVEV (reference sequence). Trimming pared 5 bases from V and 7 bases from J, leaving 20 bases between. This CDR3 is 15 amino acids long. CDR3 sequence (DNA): TGTGCCAGCAGTCCCCACCGGGACAAATGGGGTGGCTACACCTTC. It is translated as CASSPHRDKWGGYTF.

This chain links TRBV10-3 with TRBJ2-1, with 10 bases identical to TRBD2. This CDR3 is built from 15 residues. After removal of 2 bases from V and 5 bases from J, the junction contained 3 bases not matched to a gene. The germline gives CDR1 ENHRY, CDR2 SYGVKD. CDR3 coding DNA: TGTGCCATCAGTGAGCACCTAGCGGGGGACAATGAGCAGTTCTTC. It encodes CAISEHLAGDNEQFF.

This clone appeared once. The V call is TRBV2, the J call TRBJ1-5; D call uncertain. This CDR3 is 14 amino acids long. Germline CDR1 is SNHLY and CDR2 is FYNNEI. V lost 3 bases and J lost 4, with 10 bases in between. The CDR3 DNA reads TGTGCCAGCAGTGACGGGAGGGAGAATCAGCCCCAGCATTTT. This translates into CASSDGRENQPQHF.

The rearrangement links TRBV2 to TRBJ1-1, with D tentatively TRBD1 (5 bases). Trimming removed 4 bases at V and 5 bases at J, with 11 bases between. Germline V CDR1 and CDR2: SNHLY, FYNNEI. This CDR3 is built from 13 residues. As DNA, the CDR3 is TGTGCCAGCAGTGGTGGGGCGCGTACTGAAGCTTTCTTT. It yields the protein CASSGGARTEAFF.

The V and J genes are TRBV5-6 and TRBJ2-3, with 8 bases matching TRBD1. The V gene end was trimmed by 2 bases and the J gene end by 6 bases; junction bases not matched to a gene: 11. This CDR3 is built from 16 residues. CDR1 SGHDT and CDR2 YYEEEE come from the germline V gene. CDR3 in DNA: TGTGCCAGCAGCTTTTCAGGGGGCTCCTGGGGGGATACGCAGTATTTT. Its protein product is CASSFSGGSWGDTQYF. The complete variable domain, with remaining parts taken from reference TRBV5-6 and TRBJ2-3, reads DAGVTQSPTHLIKTRGQQVTLRCSPKSGHDTVSWYQQALGQGPQFIFQYYEEEERQRGNFPDRFSGHQFPNYSSELNVNALLLGDSALYLCASSFSGGSWGDTQYFGPGTRLTVL.

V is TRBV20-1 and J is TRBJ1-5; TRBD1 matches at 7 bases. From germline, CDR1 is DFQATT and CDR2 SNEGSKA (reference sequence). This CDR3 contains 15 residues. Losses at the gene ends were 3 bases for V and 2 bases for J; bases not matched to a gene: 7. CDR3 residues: CSASPLTGGNQPQHF. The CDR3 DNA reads TGCAGTGCTAGTCCCCTCACAGGGGGCAATCAGCCCCAGCATTTT.

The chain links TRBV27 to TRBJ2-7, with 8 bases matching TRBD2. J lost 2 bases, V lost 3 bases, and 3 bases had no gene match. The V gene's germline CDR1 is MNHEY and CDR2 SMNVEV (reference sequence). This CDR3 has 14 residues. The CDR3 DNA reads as TGTGCCAGCAGTTTGTGGCGGGGGGCCTACGAGCAGTACTTC. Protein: CASSLWRGAYEQYF.

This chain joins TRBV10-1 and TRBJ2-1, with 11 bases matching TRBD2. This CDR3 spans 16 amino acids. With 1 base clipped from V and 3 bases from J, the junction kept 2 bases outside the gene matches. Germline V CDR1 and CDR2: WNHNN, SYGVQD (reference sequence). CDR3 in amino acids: CASSEYSGGVYNEQFF. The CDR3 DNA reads TGCGCCAGCAGTGAGTATAGCGGGGGGGTCTACAATGAGCAGTTCTTC.

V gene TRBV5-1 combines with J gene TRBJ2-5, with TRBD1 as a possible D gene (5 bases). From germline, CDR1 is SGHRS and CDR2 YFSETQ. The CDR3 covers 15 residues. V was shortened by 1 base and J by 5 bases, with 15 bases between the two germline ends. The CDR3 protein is CASSLSKGIGETQYF. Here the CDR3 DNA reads TGCGCCAGCAGCTTGAGTAAGGGGATCGGGGAGACCCAGTACTTC.

CDR3 protein: CASSWRTSWADSPPLANEKLFF. The CDR3 DNA follows: TGTGCCAGCAGTTGGCGGACTTCGTGGGCCGACTCCCCTCCTTTGGCTAATGAAAAACTGTTTTTT. The chain combines TRBV2 with TRBJ1-4, with D unclear. The germline CDR1 and CDR2 sequences are SNHLY and FYNNEI. Between the trimmed V and J ends, which lost 5 bases and 3 bases, there was a span of 34 bases. The CDR3 length is 22 residues.

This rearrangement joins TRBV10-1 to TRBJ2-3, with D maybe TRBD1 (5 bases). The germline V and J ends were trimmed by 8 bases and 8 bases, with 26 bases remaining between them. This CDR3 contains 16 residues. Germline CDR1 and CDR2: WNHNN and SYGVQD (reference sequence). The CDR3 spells CASQKNRQGGTGTQYF. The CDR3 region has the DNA TGCGCCAGCCAAAAGAACCGGCAGGGCGGCACGGGTACGCAGTATTTT.

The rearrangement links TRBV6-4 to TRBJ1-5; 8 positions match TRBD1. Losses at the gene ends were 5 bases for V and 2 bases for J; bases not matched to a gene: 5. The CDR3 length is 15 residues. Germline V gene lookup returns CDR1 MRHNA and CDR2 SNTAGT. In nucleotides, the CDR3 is TGTGCCAGCAGTCCCACAGGGGGAGGCAATCAGCCCCAGCATTTT. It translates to CASSPTGGGNQPQHF.

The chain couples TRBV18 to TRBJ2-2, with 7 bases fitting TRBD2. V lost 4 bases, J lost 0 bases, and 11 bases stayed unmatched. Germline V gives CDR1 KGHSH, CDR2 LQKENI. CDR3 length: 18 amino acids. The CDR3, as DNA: TGTGCCAGCTCACAGCAAAACCCCCTAGCGGCGAACACCGGGGAGCTGTTTTTT. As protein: CASSQQNPLAANTGELFF.

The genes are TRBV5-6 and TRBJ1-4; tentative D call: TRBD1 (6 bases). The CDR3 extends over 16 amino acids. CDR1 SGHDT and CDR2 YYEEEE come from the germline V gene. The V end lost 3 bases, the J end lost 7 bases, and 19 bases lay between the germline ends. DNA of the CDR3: TGTGCCAGCAGCTCCACCCGGGACACCTTCCCTGAAAAACTGTTTTTT. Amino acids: CASSSTRDTFPEKLFF. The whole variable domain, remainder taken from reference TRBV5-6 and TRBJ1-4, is DAGVTQSPTHLIKTRGQQVTLRCSPKSGHDTVSWYQQALGQGPQFIFQYYEEEERQRGNFPDRFSGHQFPNYSSELNVNALLLGDSALYLCASSSTRDTFPEKLFFGSGTQLSVL.

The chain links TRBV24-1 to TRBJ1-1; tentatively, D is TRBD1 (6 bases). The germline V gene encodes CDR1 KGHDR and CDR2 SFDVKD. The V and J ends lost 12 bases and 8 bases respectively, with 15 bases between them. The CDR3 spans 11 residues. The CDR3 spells CASTAGVEAFF. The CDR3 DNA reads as TGTGCCTCCACGGCAGGGGTCGAAGCTTTCTTT.

The CDR3 region is CASVTGIGMNTEAFF. CDR3 nucleotides: TGTGCCAGCGTAACGGGAATCGGGATGAACACTGAAGCTTTCTTT. The chain uses TRBV7-9 and TRBJ1-1, with D hard to call. CDR3 length: 15 residues. CDR1 is SEHNR and CDR2 is FQNEAQ in the germline V gene (reference sequence). V lost 8 bases, J lost 0 bases, and 16 bases lay in between.

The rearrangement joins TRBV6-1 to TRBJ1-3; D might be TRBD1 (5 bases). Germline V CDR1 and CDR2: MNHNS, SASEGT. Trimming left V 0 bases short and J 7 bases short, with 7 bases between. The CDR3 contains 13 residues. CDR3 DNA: TGTGCCAGCAGTGAAGCGCAGGGTAACACCATATATTTT. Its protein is CASSEAQGNTIYF.

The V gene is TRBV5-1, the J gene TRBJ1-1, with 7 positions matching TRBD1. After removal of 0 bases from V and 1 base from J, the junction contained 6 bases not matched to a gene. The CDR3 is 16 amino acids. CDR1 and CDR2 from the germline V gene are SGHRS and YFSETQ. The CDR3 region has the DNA TGCGCCAGCAGCTTGGTCAGGGGGGAATGGAACACTGAAGCTTTCTTT. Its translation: CASSLVRGEWNTEAFF.

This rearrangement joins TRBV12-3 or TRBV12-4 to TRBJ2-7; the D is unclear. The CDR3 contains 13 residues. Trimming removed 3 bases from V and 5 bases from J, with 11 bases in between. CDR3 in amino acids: CASSLTSVDEQYF. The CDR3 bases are TGTGCCAGCAGTTTGACTTCGGTTGACGAGCAGTACTTC.

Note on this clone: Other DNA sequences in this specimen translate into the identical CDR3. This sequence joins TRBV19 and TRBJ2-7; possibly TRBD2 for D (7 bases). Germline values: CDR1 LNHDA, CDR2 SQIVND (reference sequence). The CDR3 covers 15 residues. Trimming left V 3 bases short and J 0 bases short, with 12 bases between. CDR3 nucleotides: TGTGCCAGTAGTATCGGCGGGGGCCGCTCCTACGAGCAGTACTTC. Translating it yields CASSIGGGRSYEQYF.

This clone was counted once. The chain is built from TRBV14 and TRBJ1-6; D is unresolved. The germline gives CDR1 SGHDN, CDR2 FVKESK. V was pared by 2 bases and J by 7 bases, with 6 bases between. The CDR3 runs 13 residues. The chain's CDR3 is CASSQLENSPLHF. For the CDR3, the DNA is TGTGCCAGCAGCCAATTAGAGAATTCACCCCTCCACTTT.

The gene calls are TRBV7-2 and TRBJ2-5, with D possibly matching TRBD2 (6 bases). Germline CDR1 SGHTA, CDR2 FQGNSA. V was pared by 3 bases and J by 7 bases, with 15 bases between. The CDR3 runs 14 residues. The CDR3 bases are TGTGCCAGCAGCTTTGGAGGGTCACAGTTGACCCAGTACTTC. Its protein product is CASSFGGSQLTQYF.

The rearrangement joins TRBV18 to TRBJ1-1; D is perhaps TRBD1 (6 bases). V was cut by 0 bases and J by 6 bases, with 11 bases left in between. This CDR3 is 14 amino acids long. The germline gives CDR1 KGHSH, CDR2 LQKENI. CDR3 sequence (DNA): TGTGCCAGCTCACCACCCAACAGGGTGGCTGAAGCTTTCTTT. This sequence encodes CASSPPNRVAEAFF.

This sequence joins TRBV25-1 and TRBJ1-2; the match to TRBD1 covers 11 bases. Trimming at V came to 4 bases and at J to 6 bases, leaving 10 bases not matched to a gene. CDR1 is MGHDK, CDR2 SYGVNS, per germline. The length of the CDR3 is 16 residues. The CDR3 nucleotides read TGTGCCAGCAGTGGACAGGGACAGGGGGAATCGGATGGCTACACCTTC. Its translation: CASSGQGQGESDGYTF.

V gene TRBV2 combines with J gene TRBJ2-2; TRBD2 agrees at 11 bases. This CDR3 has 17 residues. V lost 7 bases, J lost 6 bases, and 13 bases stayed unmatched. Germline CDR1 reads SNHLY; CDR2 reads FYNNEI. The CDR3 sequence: CASITSISGGDPGELFF. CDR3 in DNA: TGTGCCAGCATTACCTCTATTAGCGGGGGGGACCCCGGGGAGCTGTTTTTT.

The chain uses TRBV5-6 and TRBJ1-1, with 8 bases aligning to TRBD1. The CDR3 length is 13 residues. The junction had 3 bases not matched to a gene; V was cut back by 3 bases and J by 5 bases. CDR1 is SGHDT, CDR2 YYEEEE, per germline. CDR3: CASSSTGGTEAFF. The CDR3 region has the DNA TGTGCCAGCAGCTCAACAGGGGGTACTGAAGCTTTCTTT.

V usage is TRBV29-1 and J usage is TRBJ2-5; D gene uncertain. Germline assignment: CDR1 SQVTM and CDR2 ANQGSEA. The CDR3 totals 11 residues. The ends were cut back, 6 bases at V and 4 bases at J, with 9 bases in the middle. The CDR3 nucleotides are TGCAGCGTCTCGACTGGAGAGACCCAGTACTTC. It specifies CSVSTGETQYF.

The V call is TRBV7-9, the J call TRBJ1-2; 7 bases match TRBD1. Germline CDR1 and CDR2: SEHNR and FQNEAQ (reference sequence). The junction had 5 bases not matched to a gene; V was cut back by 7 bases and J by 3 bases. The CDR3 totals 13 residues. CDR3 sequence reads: CASTPGGYYGYTF. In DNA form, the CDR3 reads TGTGCCAGCACCCCAGGGGGGTACTATGGCTACACCTTC.